This T cell receptor (beta chain) was profiled in a study of T cell changes during pregnancy in multiple sclerosis. Germline assignment: CDR1 SNHLY and CDR2 FYNNEI. V gave up 4 bases and J gave up 14 bases, with 13 bases separating them. This CDR3 has 11 residues. Only in-frame clones appear in the TCRdb table, and some are missing; sequencing was by immunoSEQ multiplex PCR. This sample has about 89,000 clones; approximately 95% occur once, and the top ten carry around 1.8%. This chain joins TRBV2 and TRBJ2-3; D perhaps matches TRBD2 (6 bases). The TCR sequence derives from a female donor in good health, enrolled as a control in a pregnancy study. The sample consisted of peripheral blood, taken after pregnancy. In DNA form, the CDR3 reads TGTGCCAGCAGTGGACTAGAAATTACGTATTTT. Amino acids: CASSGLEITYF.